Listed here is a single TCR beta chain. Participants came from fewer than 25 US areas, aged roughly 18 to 89 years. This entry belongs to a study of blood T cell repertoires in COVID-19. Study-level information: The cDNA or gDNA used as material had been derived from T cells, B-cell-depleted T cells, or PBMCs.

V lost 2 bases, J lost 7 bases, and 12 bases lay in between. The CDR3 has 14 amino acids. CDR1 is MDHEN and CDR2 is SYDVKM in the germline V gene. Sequenced by immunoSEQ multiplex PCR; TCRdb stores in-frame clones only, minus some. Among some 460,000 clones listed, 70% to 90% were seen once. The TCR was taken from a young woman with acute COVID-19. The gene calls are TRBV28 and TRBJ2-1, with D unresolved. The sequenced material came from PBMCs or T cells enriched from blood (not recorded which). CDR3 protein: CASSLRTAPNEQFF. CDR3 coding DNA: TGTGCCAGCAGTTTACGTACAGCCCCAAATGAGCAGTTCTTC.